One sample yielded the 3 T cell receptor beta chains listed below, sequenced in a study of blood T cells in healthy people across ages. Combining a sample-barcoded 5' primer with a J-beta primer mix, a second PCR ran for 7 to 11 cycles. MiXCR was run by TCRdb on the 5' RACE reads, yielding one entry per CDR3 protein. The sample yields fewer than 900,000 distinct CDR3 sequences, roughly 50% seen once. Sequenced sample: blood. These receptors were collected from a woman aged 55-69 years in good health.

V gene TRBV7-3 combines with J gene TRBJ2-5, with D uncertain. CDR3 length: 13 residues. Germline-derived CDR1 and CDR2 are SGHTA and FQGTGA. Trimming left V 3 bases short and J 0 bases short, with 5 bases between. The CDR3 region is CASSFVHQETQYF. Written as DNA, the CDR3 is TGTGCCAGCAGCTTTGTGCACCAAGAGACCCAGTACTTC.

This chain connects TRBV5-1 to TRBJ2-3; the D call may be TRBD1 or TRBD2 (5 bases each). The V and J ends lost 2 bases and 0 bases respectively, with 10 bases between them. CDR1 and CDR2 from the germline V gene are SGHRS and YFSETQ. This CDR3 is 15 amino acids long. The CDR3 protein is CASSFPGPSTDTQYF. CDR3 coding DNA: TGCGCCAGCAGCTTCCCGGGACCCAGCACAGATACGCAGTATTTT.

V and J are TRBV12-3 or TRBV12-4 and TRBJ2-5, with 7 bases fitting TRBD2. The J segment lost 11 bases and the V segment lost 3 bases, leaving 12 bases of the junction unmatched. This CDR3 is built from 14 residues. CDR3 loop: CASSFQAGVDEQYF. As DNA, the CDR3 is TGTGCCAGCAGTTTTCAGGCGGGAGTGGATGAGCAGTACTTC.